The T cell receptor (beta chain) under discussion was sequenced for a study of blood T cell repertoires in COVID-19. At the level of the study: Sites across the United States, Italy and Spain contributed samples from acute and convalescent COVID-19. Sources were T cells, B-cell-depleted T cells, or PBMCs; the material itself was cDNA or gDNA.

The CDR3 extends over 14 amino acids. The germline V gene encodes CDR1 SGDLS and CDR2 YYNGEE. V shed 1 base and J shed 9 bases, with 14 bases lying between them. Clones were read by immunoSEQ multiplex PCR, and TCRdb kept only the in-frame ones, dropping some. Among about 220,000 clones listed, roughly four fifths were seen once. Sequenced material: PBMCs or T cells enriched from blood (not recorded which). This sequence joins TRBV9 and TRBJ2-1, with D unresolved. The sequence was obtained from a woman in her thirties or forties with acute COVID-19. This chain's CDR3 is CASSVRPDSFEQFF. CDR3 DNA: TGTGCCAGCAGCGTACGCCCCGACTCTTTTGAGCAGTTCTTC.